This section outlines one T cell receptor (beta chain) sequence together with its context. V was pared by 4 bases and J by 5 bases, with 16 bases of the junction left unmatched. The CDR3 contains 17 residues. The germline V gene has CDR1 SGHRS and CDR2 YFSETQ. The sample is drawn from a study of T-cell memory formation after mild COVID-19. TCRdb passed the 5' RACE reads through MiXCR, listing each CDR3 protein once. Counted here are hundreds of thousands of distinct CDR3 sequences, 15% to 20% occurring once; the ten biggest clones make up approximately 20%. Sequenced: PBMCs or a T cell subset sorted from them (not recorded which). This TCR was recovered from a man aged 18 to 29 who had mild COVID-19 (a few samples of this study predate the infection). Cell type and time point are not known. The V call is TRBV5-1, the J call TRBJ2-3; 7 bases match TRBD2. The CDR3 reads CASSPSTAGVGKDTQYF. The CDR3 DNA sequence: TGCGCCAGCAGCCCCTCGACGGCGGGGGTTGGTAAAGATACGCAGTATTTT.